The clone carrying this T cell receptor (beta chain) was observed a handful of times. Its antigen is as yet unknown. This sample is part of a study of T cell responses to AZD1222 COVID-19 vaccine. Overall study: Pooled samples include second doses given at about 4 or 12 weeks.

The CDR3 contains 13 residues. The V gene's germline CDR1 is SGHNT and CDR2 YYREEE (reference sequence). Trimming took off 0 bases at V and 8 bases at J, with 11 bases between the two ends. This table comes from immunoSEQ multiplex PCR, and its TCRdb copy is limited to in-frame clones, with some not included. The sample consists of roughly 160,000 clones, more than 70% of them appearing once. Study-level results: Samples come after the peak T cell response, not at day 14. Receipt of two AZD1222 doses was followed by a rise in Spike-specific TCR breadth and depth.

The rearrangement uses TRBV5-4 and TRBJ1-2; D gene ambiguous. Specimen: peripheral blood, collected on day 0 of AZD1222 vaccination. The sequence was collected from an adult in good health. The DNA of the CDR3 is TGTGCCAGCAGCTTGGTTCGTGAGAAAGGCTACACCTTC. Its translation: CASSLVREKGYTF.